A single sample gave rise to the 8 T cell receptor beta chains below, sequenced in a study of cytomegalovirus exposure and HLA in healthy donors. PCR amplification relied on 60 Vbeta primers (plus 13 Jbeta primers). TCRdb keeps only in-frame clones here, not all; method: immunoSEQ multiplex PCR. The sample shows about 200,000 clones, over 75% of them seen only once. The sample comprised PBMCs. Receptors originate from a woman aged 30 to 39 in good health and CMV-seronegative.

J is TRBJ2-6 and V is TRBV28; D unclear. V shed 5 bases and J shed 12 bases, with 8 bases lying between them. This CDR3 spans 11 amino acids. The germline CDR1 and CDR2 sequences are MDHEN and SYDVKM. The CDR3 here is CASSLVGVLTF. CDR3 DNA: TGTGCCAGCAGTCTAGTCGGCGTCCTGACTTTC.

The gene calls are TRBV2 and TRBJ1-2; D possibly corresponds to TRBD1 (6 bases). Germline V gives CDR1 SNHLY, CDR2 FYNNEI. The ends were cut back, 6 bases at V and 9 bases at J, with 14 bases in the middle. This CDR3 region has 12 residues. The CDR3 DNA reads TGTGCCAGCAGGGGGACACCTATGCGCTACACCTTC. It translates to CASRGTPMRYTF.

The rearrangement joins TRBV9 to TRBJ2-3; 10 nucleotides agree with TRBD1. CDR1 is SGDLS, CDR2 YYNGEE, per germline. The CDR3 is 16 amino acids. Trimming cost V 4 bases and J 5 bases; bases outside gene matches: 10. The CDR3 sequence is CASSITGTGVVDTQYF. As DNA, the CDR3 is TGTGCCAGCAGCATAACCGGGACAGGGGTCGTAGATACGCAGTATTTT.

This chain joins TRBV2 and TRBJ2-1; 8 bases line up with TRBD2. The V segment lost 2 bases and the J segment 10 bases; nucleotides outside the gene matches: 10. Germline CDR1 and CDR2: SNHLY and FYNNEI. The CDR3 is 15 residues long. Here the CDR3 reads CASSEPAGVHREQFF. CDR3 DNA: TGTGCCAGCAGTGAACCAGCGGGAGTGCACAGGGAGCAGTTCTTC.

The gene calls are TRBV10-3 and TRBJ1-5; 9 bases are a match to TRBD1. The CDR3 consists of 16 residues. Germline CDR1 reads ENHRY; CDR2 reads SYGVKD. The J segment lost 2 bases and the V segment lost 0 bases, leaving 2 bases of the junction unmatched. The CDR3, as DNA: TGTGCCATCAGTGAGTCCGGGACAGGGCGCAATCAGCCCCAGCATTTT. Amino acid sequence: CAISESGTGRNQPQHF.

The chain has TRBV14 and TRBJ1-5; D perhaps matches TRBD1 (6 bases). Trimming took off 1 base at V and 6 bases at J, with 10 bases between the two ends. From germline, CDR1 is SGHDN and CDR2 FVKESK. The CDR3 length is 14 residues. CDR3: CASSQGGGSQPQHF. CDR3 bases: TGTGCCAGCAGCCAAGGGGGGGGCAGTCAGCCCCAGCATTTT.

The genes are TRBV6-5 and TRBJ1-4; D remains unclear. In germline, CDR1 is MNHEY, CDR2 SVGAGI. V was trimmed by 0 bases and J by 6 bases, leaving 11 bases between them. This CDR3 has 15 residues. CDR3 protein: CASSYSGGFDEKLFF. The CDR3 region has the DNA TGTGCCAGCAGTTACTCTGGAGGGTTCGATGAAAAACTGTTTTTT.

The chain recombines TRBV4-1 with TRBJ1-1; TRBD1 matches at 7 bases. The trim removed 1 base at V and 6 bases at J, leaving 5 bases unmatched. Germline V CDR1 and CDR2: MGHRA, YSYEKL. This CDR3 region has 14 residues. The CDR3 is CASSQGQGMAEAFF. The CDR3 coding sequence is TGCGCCAGCAGCCAAGGACAGGGAATGGCTGAAGCTTTCTTT.